Sequencing of this TCR beta chain was carried out in a study of early T cells in non-severe SARS-CoV-2 infection. Study-wide findings and caveats: Anti-spike CD8 responses were favored by VDJdb matching, which missed private and CD4 specificities.

This clonotype was seen many times. Its antigen is as yet unknown. From the 5' RACE reads, TCRdb called clonotypes with MiXCR, one entry per CDR3 protein. The sample holds 25,000 to 30,000 distinct CDR3 sequences, roughly 4.4% seen once. The CDR3 consists of 14 residues. The chain recombines TRBV21-1 with TRBJ2-7; the tabulated D call, TRBD1, remains unverified against the DNA. TRBV21-1 is a pseudogene segment. This clonotype was sampled from an adult who was a healthcare worker with PCR-confirmed SARS-CoV-2 infection or an uninfected control (not recorded which). Sequenced input: whole blood. The CDR3, as DNA: TGTGCCAGCATCTCCCAGGGGACGCTCTACGAGCAGTACGTC. Protein product: CASISQGTLYEQYV.